Here is one T cell receptor beta chain with its context. Using immunoSEQ multiplex PCR, the repertoire was profiled, and TCRdb retains in-frame clones only, with some absent. The table shows 300,000 to 400,000 clones, with about 86% occurring only once. Germline V gene sequence: CDR1 ENHRY, CDR2 SYGVKD. CDR3 length: 17 amino acids. V lost 0 bases to trimming and J lost 11 bases; unmatched junction nucleotides: 16. The data stem from a study of blood T cell repertoires in COVID-19. Turning to the study itself: PBMCs, B-cell-depleted T cells, or T cells were the source of the cDNA or gDNA that made up the material.

The source of this sequence is a woman in her 40s with acute COVID-19. Sequencing was done on a sample of PBMCs or T cells enriched from blood (not recorded which). V usage is TRBV10-3 and J usage is TRBJ1-5; 7 bases line up with TRBD1. This CDR3 is CAISESNLGGRMGAQHF. CDR3 nucleotide sequence: TGTGCCATCAGTGAGTCTAATTTAGGGGGCCGCATGGGGGCCCAGCATTTT.